The TCR beta chain described here comes from a study of a mutant IDH1 vaccine in newly diagnosed glioma. About the study: Vaccine administration was initiated 4-6 weeks following radiotherapy alone, or with temozolomide cycles. Treated patients, approximately 62% male and around 40% female, averaged about 40 years of age.

Study conclusions and caveats: Vaccination induced immune responses in around 93% of patients.

Data came from immunoSEQ multiplex PCR; TCRdb stores just in-frame clones and leaves some out. The sample lists 50,000 to 60,000 clones, 80% occurring once. Time point denoted: week 23, last vaccination. Vaccine doses each comprised 300 ug of mutant IDH1 20-mer peptide, with topical imiquimod. Astrocytomas that were new, WHO grade 3 or 4, IDH1-mutant and ATRX-lost were present in the donors. The CDR3 has 14 residues. Trimming cost V 3 bases and J 0 bases, with 5 bases left between them. CDR1 and CDR2 from the germline V gene are SEHNR and FQNEAQ (reference sequence). About this clone: Antigen specificity is unknown.

The chain uses TRBV7-9 and TRBJ1-4; no clear D. The material was PBMCs, obtained from a glioma patient whose treatment included an IDH1 peptide vaccine. This clonotype was obtained from a man in his forties with glioma. CDR3 region: CASSFGATNEKLFF. The CDR3 DNA sequence: TGTGCCAGCAGCTTCGGGGCAACTAATGAAAAACTGTTTTTT. Based on the CDR3 plus reference TRBV7-9 and TRBJ1-4, the full variable domain is DTGVSQNPRHKITKRGQNVTFRCDPISEHNRLYWYRQTLGQGPEFLTYFQNEAQLEKSRLLSDRFSAERPKGSFSTLEIQRTEQGDSAMYLCASSFGATNEKLFFGSGTQLSVL.